Listed here is a single TCR beta chain. The data derive from a study of cytomegalovirus exposure and HLA in healthy donors. Sequenced by immunoSEQ multiplex PCR; TCRdb stores in-frame clones only, minus some. The sample consists of a few hundred thousand clones, 75% to 90% of them appearing once. V was pared by 4 bases and J by 2 bases, with 5 bases of the junction left unmatched. There are 16 residues in the CDR3. CDR1 and CDR2 from the germline V gene are SGHRS and YFSETQ. This TCR was sampled from a woman aged 18-30 years in good health and CMV-seronegative. Specimen: PBMCs. The V gene is TRBV5-1, the J gene TRBJ1-3; 11 bases are shared with TRBD1. CDR3 in DNA: TGCGCCAGCAGCCCACGGGGACAGGGGGCTGGAAACACCATATATTTT. This translates into CASSPRGQGAGNTIYF.